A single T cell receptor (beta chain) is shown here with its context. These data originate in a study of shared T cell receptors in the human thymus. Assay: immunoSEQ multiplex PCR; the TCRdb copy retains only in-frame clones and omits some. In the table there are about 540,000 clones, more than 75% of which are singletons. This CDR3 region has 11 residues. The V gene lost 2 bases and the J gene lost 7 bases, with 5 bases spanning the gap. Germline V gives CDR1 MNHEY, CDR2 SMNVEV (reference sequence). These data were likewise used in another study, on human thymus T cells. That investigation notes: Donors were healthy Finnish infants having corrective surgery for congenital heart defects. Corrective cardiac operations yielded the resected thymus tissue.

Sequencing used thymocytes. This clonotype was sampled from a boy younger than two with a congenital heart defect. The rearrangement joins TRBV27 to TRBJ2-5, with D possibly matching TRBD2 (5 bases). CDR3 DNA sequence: TGTGCCAGCAGTTTAGAGGGGACCCAGTACTTC. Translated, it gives CASSLEGTQYF.